This TCR beta chain emerged from a study of blood T cell repertoires in COVID-19. Looking at the study overall: There were acute and convalescent COVID-19 samples, and they came from the United States, Italy and Spain. Nucleic acid was either cDNA or gDNA, and it came from T cells, B-cell-depleted T cells, or PBMCs.

Per the authors' pipeline: Reference gene primer amplification in the assay estimated nucleated cell counts. Here immunoSEQ multiplex PCR was the method, and the copy in TCRdb shows in-frame clones only, minus some. V and J calls and clone size follow that table, whereas D and trimming were derived from the DNA. The data contain almost 300,000 clones, 70% to 90% of them singletons. This CDR3 region has 14 residues. Trimming cost V 1 base and J 2 bases, with 8 bases left between them. Germline V gene sequence: CDR1 MDHEN, CDR2 SYDVKM. The sequencing input was peripheral blood. The gene calls are TRBV28 and TRBJ2-5; D gene unclear. The TCR was taken from a man between 65 and 80 years old with acute or convalescent COVID-19. CDR3 sequence: CASSLSELQETQYF. The DNA of the CDR3 is TGTGCCAGCAGTTTATCAGAATTACAAGAGACCCAGTACTTC.